This TCR beta chain emerged from a study of beta chain features in type 1 diabetes. Study-level background: When patients were set against healthy donors, age, gender and cell yields were similar. The study, taken as a whole, reports: A moderate, significant TCRB CDR3 shortening appeared in type 1 diabetes across four CD4+ subsets.

This clone was found a few times. Its target is not known. Reverse transcribing all isolated RNA meant expressed TCRB transcripts were sequenced. The assay was immunoSEQ multiplex PCR, and TCRdb's table has in-frame clones only and misses some. This sample has some 360,000 clones; over 8.5% occur once, and the top ten carry about 0.6%. Germline CDR1 is SGHAT and CDR2 is FQNNGV. This CDR3 is built from 14 residues. Deletions cut 5 bases from V and 6 bases from J, with 15 bases between. The chain links TRBV11-2 to TRBJ2-3, with D maybe TRBD2 (7 bases). The sequencing sample was made of central memory CD4+ T cells from blood. The TCR originated in a man aged 30-40 years with type 1 diabetes. CDR3 bases: TGTGCCAGCAGCCCCCGGAGGGGGGGGGATACGCAGTATTTT. Protein product: CASSPRRGGDTQYF.